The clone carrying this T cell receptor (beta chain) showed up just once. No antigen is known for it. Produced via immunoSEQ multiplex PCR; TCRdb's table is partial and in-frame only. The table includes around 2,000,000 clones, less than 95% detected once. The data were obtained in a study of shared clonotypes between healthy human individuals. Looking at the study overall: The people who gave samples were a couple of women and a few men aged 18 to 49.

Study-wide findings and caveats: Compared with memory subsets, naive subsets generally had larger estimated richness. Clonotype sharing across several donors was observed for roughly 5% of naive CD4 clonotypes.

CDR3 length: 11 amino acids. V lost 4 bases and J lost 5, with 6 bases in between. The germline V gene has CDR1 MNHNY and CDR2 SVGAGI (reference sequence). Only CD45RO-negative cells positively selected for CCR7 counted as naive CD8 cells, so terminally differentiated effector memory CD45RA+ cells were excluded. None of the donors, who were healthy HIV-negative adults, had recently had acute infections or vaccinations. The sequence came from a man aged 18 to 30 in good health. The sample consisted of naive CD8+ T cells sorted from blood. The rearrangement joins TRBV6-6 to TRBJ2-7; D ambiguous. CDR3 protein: CASSSSDEQYF. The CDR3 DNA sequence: TGTGCCAGCAGTTCCAGTGACGAGCAGTACTTC.